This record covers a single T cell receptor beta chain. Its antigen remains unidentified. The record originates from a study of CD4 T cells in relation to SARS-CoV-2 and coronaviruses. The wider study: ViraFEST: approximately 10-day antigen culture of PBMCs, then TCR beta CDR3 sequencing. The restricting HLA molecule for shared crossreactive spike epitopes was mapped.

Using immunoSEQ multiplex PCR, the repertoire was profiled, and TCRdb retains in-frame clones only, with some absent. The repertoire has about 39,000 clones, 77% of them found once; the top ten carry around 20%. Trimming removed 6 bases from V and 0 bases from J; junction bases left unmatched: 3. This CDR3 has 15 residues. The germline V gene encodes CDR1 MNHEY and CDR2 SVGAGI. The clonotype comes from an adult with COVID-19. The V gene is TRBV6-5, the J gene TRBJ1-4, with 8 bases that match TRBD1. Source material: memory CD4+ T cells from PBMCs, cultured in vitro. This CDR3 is CASRGQGATNEKLFF. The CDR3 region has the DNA TGTGCCAGCAGAGGACAGGGAGCAACTAATGAAAAACTGTTTTTT.